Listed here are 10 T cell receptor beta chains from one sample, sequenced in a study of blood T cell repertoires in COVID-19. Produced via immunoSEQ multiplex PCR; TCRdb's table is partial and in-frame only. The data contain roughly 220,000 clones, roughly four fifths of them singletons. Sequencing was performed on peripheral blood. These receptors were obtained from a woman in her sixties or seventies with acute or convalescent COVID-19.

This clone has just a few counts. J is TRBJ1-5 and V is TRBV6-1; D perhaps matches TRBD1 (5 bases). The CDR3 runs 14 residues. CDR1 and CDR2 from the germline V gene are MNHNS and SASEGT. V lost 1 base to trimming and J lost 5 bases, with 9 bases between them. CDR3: CASSEVGLDQPQHF. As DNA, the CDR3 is TGTGCCAGCAGTGAAGTGGGGCTCGATCAGCCCCAGCATTTT.

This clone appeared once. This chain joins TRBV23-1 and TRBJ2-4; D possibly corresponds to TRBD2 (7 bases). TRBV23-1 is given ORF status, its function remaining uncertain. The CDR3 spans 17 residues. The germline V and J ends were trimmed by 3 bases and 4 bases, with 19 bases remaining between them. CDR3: CASSHTGSRAGKNIQYF. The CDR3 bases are TGCGCCAGCAGTCACACAGGGTCCCGAGCGGGAAAAAACATTCAGTACTTC.

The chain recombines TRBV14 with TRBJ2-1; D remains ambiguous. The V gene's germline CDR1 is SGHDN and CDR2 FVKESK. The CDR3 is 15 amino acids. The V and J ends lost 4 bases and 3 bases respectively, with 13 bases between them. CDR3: CASSPIWSGYNEQFF. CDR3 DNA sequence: TGTGCCAGCAGCCCCATTTGGTCGGGCTACAATGAGCAGTTCTTC.

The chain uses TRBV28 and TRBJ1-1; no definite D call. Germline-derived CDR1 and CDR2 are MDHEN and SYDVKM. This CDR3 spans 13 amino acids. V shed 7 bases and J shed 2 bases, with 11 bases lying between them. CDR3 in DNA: TGTGCCAGCATTCAGCGGCATAACACTGAAGCTTTCTTT. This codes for CASIQRHNTEAFF.

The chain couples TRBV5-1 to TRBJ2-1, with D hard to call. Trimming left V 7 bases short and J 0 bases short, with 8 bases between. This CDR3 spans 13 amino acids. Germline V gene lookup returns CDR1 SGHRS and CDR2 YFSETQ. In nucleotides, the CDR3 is TGCGCCAGCTCGACATTCTCCTACAATGAGCAGTTCTTC. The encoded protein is CASSTFSYNEQFF.

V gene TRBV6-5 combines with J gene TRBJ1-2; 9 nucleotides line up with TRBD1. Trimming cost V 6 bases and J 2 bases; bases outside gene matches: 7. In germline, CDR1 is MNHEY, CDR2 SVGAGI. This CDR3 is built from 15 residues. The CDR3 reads CASSTDRGKNYGYTF. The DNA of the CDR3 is TGTGCCAGCAGCACCGACAGGGGGAAAAACTATGGCTACACCTTC.

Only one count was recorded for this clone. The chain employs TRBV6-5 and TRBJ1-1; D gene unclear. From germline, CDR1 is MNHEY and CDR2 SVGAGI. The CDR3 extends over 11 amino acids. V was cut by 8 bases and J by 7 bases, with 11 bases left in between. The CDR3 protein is CASHWQVEAFF. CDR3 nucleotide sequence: TGTGCCAGCCATTGGCAGGTTGAAGCTTTCTTT.

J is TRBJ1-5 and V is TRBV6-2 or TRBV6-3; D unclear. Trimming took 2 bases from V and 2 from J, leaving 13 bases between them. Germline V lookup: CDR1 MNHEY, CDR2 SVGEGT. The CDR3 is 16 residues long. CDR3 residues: CASSYRPGLGNQPQHF. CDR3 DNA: TGTGCCAGCAGTTACCGTCCAGGTTTGGGCAATCAGCCCCAGCATTTT.

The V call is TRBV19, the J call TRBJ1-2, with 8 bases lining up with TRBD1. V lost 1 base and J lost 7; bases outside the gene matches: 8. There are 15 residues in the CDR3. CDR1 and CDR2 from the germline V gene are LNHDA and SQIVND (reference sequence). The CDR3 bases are TGTGCCAGTAGTATAGGACAGGGGATCTTGGGTGGCTACACCTTC. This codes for CASSIGQGILGGYTF.

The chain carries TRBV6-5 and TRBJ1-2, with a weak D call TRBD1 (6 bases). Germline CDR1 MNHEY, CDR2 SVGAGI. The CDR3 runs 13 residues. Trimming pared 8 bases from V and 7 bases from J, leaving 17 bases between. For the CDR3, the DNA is TGTGCCAGCGGCGCAGGGGCGATGGTTGGCTACACCTTC. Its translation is CASGAGAMVGYTF.